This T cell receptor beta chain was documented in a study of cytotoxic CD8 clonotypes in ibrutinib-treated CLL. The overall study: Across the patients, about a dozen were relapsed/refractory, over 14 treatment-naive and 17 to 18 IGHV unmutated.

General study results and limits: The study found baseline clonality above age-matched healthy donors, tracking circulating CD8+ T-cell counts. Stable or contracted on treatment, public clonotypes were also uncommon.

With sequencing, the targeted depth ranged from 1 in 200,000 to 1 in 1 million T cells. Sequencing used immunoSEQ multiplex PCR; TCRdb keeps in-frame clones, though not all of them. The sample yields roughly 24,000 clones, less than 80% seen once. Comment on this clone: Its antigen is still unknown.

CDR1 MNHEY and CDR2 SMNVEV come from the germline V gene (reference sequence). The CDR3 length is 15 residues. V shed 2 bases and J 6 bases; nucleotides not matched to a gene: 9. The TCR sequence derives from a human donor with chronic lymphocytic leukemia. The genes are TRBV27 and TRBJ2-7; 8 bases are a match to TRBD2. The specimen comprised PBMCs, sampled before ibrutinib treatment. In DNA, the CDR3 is TGTGCCAGCAGTTTAACCGGGACTAGATCCCTCGAGCAGTACTTC. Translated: CASSLTGTRSLEQYF.